Shown below are 16 T cell receptor beta chains from a single sample sequenced in a study of tissue T cells after allogeneic stem cell transplantation. Enrolled prospectively were adult allogeneic hematopoietic cell transplant recipients whose graft-versus-host disease was steroid-refractory. Libraries were prepared by immunoSEQ multiplex PCR; TCRdb keeps only in-frame clonotypes and omits some of them. The sample carries approximately 1,200 clones, 50% to 70% recorded once. The source was stomach tissue, collected at autopsy. These receptors came from a male patient at least 60 years old with steroid-refractory graft-versus-host disease after an allogeneic stem cell transplant. Some T cells may be the graft donor's.

The genes are TRBV7-2 and TRBJ2-1; the match to TRBD2 covers 10 bases. Trimming took 6 bases from V and 2 from J; bases not matched to a gene: 10. Germline V gene lookup returns CDR1 SGHTA and CDR2 FQGNSA. This CDR3 region has 17 residues. The CDR3 region is CASRLAGAVLAYNEQFF. CDR3 nucleotide sequence: TGTGCCAGCAGGCTAGCGGGGGCTGTTTTGGCCTACAATGAGCAGTTCTTC.

V is TRBV9 and J is TRBJ1-2; possibly TRBD1 for D (5 bases). The germline gives CDR1 SGDLS, CDR2 YYNGEE. V was clipped by 0 bases and J by 0 bases, with 12 bases between them. The CDR3 consists of 16 residues. CDR3 residues: CASSVGSGLANYGYTF. CDR3 DNA sequence: TGTGCCAGCAGCGTAGGGTCAGGGCTTGCTAACTATGGCTACACCTTC.

The chain carries TRBV5-4 and TRBJ1-2; D gene ambiguous. Deletions cut 0 bases from V and 4 bases from J, with 13 bases between. Germline V gives CDR1 SGHNT, CDR2 YYREEE (reference sequence). The CDR3 is 15 amino acids. The CDR3 sequence: CASSLGMGLVYGYTF. The DNA of the CDR3 is TGTGCCAGCAGCTTGGGCATGGGATTAGTCTATGGCTACACCTTC.

The chain carries TRBV5-4 and TRBJ2-3; no clear D. The CDR3 spans 15 residues. V gave up 4 bases and J gave up 0 bases, with 12 bases separating them. Germline CDR1 and CDR2: SGHNT and YYREEE (reference sequence). CDR3 nucleotide sequence: TGTGCCAGCAGCCGGGCGTTGGGGAGCACAGATACGCAGTATTTT. Its protein product is CASSRALGSTDTQYF.

The gene calls are TRBV9 and TRBJ2-5, with 9 nucleotides matching TRBD2. The CDR3 totals 15 residues. Losses at the gene ends were 4 bases for V and 1 base for J; bases not matched to a gene: 5. Germline CDR1 SGDLS, CDR2 YYNGEE. CDR3 in DNA: TGTGCCAGCAGCCCATCAGCGGGGGGCCAAGAGACCCAGTACTTC. As protein: CASSPSAGGQETQYF.

This clone has more than one count but fewer than ten. This chain links TRBV4-3 with TRBJ2-1; 16 bases map to TRBD2. The CDR3 has 15 residues. V was clipped by 3 bases and J by 8 bases; unmatched bases: 1. Germline CDR1 LGHNA, CDR2 YSLEER. This CDR3 reads CASSQGLAGGDEQFF. In DNA, the CDR3 is TGCGCCAGCAGCCAGGGACTAGCGGGGGGGGATGAGCAGTTCTTC.

The rearrangement uses TRBV7-9 and TRBJ2-4; 7 bases map to TRBD1. Germline assignment: CDR1 SEHNR and CDR2 FQNEAQ (reference sequence). The CDR3 length is 17 residues. The V segment lost 1 base and the J segment 4 bases; nucleotides outside the gene matches: 10. CDR3 amino acids: CASSLGFKDRAKNIQYF. The CDR3 DNA is TGTGCCAGCAGCTTAGGGTTTAAAGACAGGGCAAAAAACATTCAGTACTTC.

The chain is built from TRBV5-4 and TRBJ2-7, with 7 positions matching TRBD1. The CDR3 runs to 13 residues. Germline CDR1 and CDR2: SGHNT and YYREEE (reference sequence). V was pared by 6 bases and J by 3 bases, with 6 bases of the junction left unmatched. In DNA form, the CDR3 reads TGTGCCAGCACTATGGGACAGAACTACGAGCAGTACTTC. This sequence encodes CASTMGQNYEQYF.

The chain carries TRBV3-1 (or the pseudogene TRBV3-2) and TRBJ1-3; 7 positions agree with TRBD1. The CDR3 consists of 17 residues. J gave up 0 bases and V 1 base, and 6 bases lay outside the gene matches. Germline loops: CDR1 LGHDT, CDR2 YNNKEL (reference sequence). The CDR3 region is CASSQGRDSISGNTIYF. The CDR3 bases are TGTGCCAGCAGCCAAGGTCGGGACAGCATCTCTGGAAACACCATATATTTT.

This chain uses TRBV6-1 with TRBJ2-4; a weak D match, TRBD2 (5 bases). V lost 4 bases and J lost 3, with 10 bases in between. This CDR3 is 14 amino acids long. CDR1 is MNHNS and CDR2 is SASEGT in the germline V gene. In DNA form, the CDR3 reads TGTGCCAGCAGTGCAGCGGAACTCAAAAACATTCAGTACTTC. Amino acid sequence: CASSAAELKNIQYF.

The CDR3 nucleotides are TGTGCCAGCAGCCAAGTGGGGGGCAGGGGGGGCGAGCAGTACTTC. Amino acids: CASSQVGGRGGEQYF. The genes are TRBV4-2 and TRBJ2-7; D may be TRBD1 or TRBD2 (7 bases each). V was trimmed by 1 base and J by 6 bases, leaving 16 bases between them. Germline CDR1 LGHNA, CDR2 YNFKEQ. The CDR3 spans 15 residues.

The V and J genes are TRBV15 and TRBJ1-5, with D hard to call. This CDR3 spans 14 amino acids. The V end lost 0 bases, the J end lost 2 bases, and 5 bases lay between the germline ends. Germline V lookup: CDR1 LNHNV, CDR2 YYDKDF (reference sequence). CDR3 coding DNA: TGTGCCACCAGCAGAGATCTAGGCAATCAGCCCCAGCATTTT. This translates into CATSRDLGNQPQHF.

The chain couples TRBV4-2 to TRBJ2-1, with D unresolved. V was pared by 0 bases and J by 7 bases, with 10 bases between. This CDR3 has 14 amino acids. CDR1 is LGHNA and CDR2 is YNFKEQ in the germline V gene. The CDR3 sequence: CASSQDPIGNEQFF. The CDR3 bases are TGTGCCAGCAGCCAAGATCCTATTGGGAATGAGCAGTTCTTC.

The chain employs TRBV9 and TRBJ1-6, with D tentatively TRBD1 (6 bases). The CDR3 runs to 14 residues. Germline CDR1 SGDLS, CDR2 YYNGEE. Trimming removed 4 bases from V and 4 bases from J, with 9 bases in between. For the CDR3, the DNA is TGTGCCAGCAGCACGGGACAATATAATTCACCCCTCCACTTT. Amino acid sequence: CASSTGQYNSPLHF.

This chain uses TRBV4-2 with TRBJ2-1, with D unresolved. Germline CDR1 reads LGHNA; CDR2 reads YNFKEQ. Deletions cut 3 bases from V and 5 bases from J, with 5 bases between. The CDR3 has 12 residues. The CDR3 loop reads CASSQSDNEQFF. DNA of the CDR3: TGTGCCAGCAGCCAGTCGGACAATGAGCAGTTCTTC.

The genes are TRBV2 and TRBJ1-5; 9 bases align to TRBD1. This CDR3 region has 15 residues. The germline V gene encodes CDR1 SNHLY and CDR2 FYNNEI. Unmatched junction bases numbered 7, after V lost 6 bases and J lost 4 bases. The CDR3 bases are TGTGCCAGCAGCTCGGACAGGGGAGTAAATCAGCCCCAGCATTTT. Translated: CASSSDRGVNQPQHF.